A single sample is the source of the 31 T cell receptor beta chains below, sequenced in a study of graft-versus-host responses after intestinal transplantation. Their cognate antigens are unknown. The protocol was immunoSEQ multiplex PCR, while the TCRdb copy is restricted to in-frame clones and leaves out a portion. Among 70,000 to 95,000 clones listed, 85% to 90% were seen once. The specimen was unstimulated CD4+ T cells sorted from spleen or lymph node cells, collected before intestinal transplant. The receptors were gathered from a human donor who received an intestinal transplant.

This chain connects TRBV5-6 to TRBJ1-3; D gene ambiguous. The CDR3 consists of 16 residues. Trimming cost V 0 bases and J 2 bases, with 12 bases left between them. Germline values: CDR1 SGHDT, CDR2 YYEEEE. The CDR3 sequence: CASSLAGEPPGNTIYF. CDR3 sequence (DNA): TGTGCCAGCAGCTTGGCCGGGGAACCCCCTGGAAACACCATATATTTT.

The chain combines TRBV15 with TRBJ2-5; the D gene is possibly TRBD2 (6 bases). Germline assignment: CDR1 LNHNV and CDR2 YYDKDF (reference sequence). This CDR3 has 15 residues. Deletions cut 0 bases from V and 2 bases from J, with 10 bases between. The CDR3 nucleotides read TGTGCCACCAGCAGAGACCGCGGGGAGCAAGAGACCCAGTACTTC. Translated, it gives CATSRDRGEQETQYF.

V gene TRBV4-2 combines with J gene TRBJ1-2, with D maybe TRBD1 (6 bases). Trimming took off 4 bases at V and 3 bases at J, with 18 bases between the two ends. The length of the CDR3 is 16 residues. The germline gives CDR1 LGHNA, CDR2 YNFKEQ. The CDR3 here is CASSRRQAEGDYGYTF. The DNA of the CDR3 is TGTGCCAGCAGCCGGAGACAGGCCGAGGGTGACTATGGCTACACCTTC.

This clone has a single count. The gene calls are TRBV18 and TRBJ2-5; the D gene is possibly TRBD2 (7 bases). V lost 6 bases to trimming and J lost 5 bases, with 19 bases between them. This CDR3 has 15 residues. The germline V gene has CDR1 KGHSH and CDR2 LQKENI. The CDR3 loop reads CASSPRGGGRETQYF. The CDR3 bases are TGTGCCAGCTCCCCCCGAGGGGGGGGCCGGGAGACCCAGTACTTC.

V usage is TRBV7-9 and J usage is TRBJ1-1, with D possibly TRBD1 on 5 matching bases. Germline V gene sequence: CDR1 SEHNR, CDR2 FQNEAQ (reference sequence). The V gene lost 10 bases and the J gene lost 1 base, with 19 bases spanning the gap. There are 15 residues in the CDR3. CDR3 DNA sequence: TGTGCCACAGGAGGGGAGCCCGCCGGGAACACTGAAGCTTTCTTT. As protein: CATGGEPAGNTEAFF.

DNA for the CDR3: TGTGCCAGCAGCTTGGCAGGTGTTGGAAACACCATATATTTT. Amino acid sequence: CASSLAGVGNTIYF. The rearrangement uses TRBV5-4 and TRBJ1-3; no clear D gene. The length of the CDR3 is 14 residues. Germline V gene data show CDR1 as SGHNT and CDR2 as YYREEE (reference sequence). V was clipped by 0 bases and J by 3 bases, with 7 bases between them.

This chain's CDR3 is CATHTGTGVIHEQYF. The DNA for the CDR3 is TGTGCCACCCACACCGGGACAGGGGTTATTCACGAGCAGTACTTC. V gene TRBV10-3 combines with J gene TRBJ2-7, with 10 nucleotides matching TRBD1. V shed 10 bases and J 5 bases; nucleotides not matched to a gene: 14. CDR1 is ENHRY, CDR2 SYGVKD, per germline. The CDR3 runs to 15 residues.

V and J are TRBV2 and TRBJ2-3; 11 bases agree with TRBD2. The CDR3 spans 15 residues. Unmatched junction bases numbered 7, after V lost 10 bases and J lost 1 base. The germline V gene encodes CDR1 SNHLY and CDR2 FYNNEI. The CDR3 region has the DNA TGTGCCACCAAGAAACTAGCGGGGGGCACAGATACGCAGTATTTT. This translates into CATKKLAGGTDTQYF.

This clone was seen a handful of times. The chain uses TRBV7-2 and TRBJ1-6; a possible D gene is TRBD1 (5 bases). V lost 2 bases and J 9 bases, leaving 14 bases between the germline ends. Germline assignment: CDR1 SGHTA and CDR2 FQGNSA. The CDR3 is 15 residues long. CDR3 protein: CASSLFSWGVSPLHF. In nucleotides, the CDR3 is TGTGCCAGCAGCTTATTCTCCTGGGGGGTTTCACCCCTCCACTTT. Based on the CDR3 plus reference TRBV7-2 and TRBJ1-6, the full variable domain is GAGVSQSPSNKVTEKGKDVELRCDPISGHTALYWYRQSLGQGLEFLIYFQGNSAPDKSGLPSDRFSAERTGGSVSTLTIQRTQQEDSAVYLCASSLFSWGVSPLHFGNGTRLTVT.

The chain couples TRBV5-1 to TRBJ1-4; 7 bases fit TRBD1. CDR1 is SGHRS and CDR2 is YFSETQ in the germline V gene. Trimming removed 2 bases from V and 8 bases from J; junction bases left unmatched: 6. The CDR3 runs to 14 residues. DNA of the CDR3: TGCGCCAGCAGCTTAAACTCAGGGGGGGAAAAACTGTTTTTT. As protein: CASSLNSGGEKLFF.

This chain connects TRBV10-2 to TRBJ2-7; 7 bases are a match to TRBD1. With V trimmed by 8 bases and J by 4 bases, 11 bases remained unmatched. The CDR3 has 14 amino acids. Germline lookup yields CDR1 WSHSY and CDR2 SAAADI. CDR3 residues: CASGVQGTVYEQYF. CDR3 sequence (DNA): TGCGCCAGCGGAGTCCAAGGGACAGTGTACGAGCAGTACTTC.

The chain employs TRBV2 and TRBJ2-5; D remains unclear. Per germline, CDR1 SNHLY and CDR2 FYNNEI. V shed 4 bases and J shed 5 bases, with 14 bases lying between them. The CDR3 runs 14 residues. The CDR3 DNA reads TGTGCCAGCAGTGCGCGGCCCGATGGGGAGACCCAGTACTTC. This encodes CASSARPDGETQYF.

The chain is built from TRBV27 and TRBJ2-4, with a tentative D call TRBD2 (6 bases). Trimming cost V 2 bases and J 5 bases, with 13 bases left between them. The CDR3 spans 15 residues. Germline CDR1 and CDR2: MNHEY and SMNVEV (reference sequence). CDR3 residues: CASSLLRGGENIQYF. DNA of the CDR3: TGTGCCAGCAGTTTACTCCGCGGAGGGGAAAACATTCAGTACTTC.

The chain recombines TRBV5-1 with TRBJ1-2; 10 bases are shared with TRBD1. The CDR3 spans 17 residues. The V and J ends lost 4 bases and 0 bases, in that order; junction bases with no gene match: 9. Per the germline V gene, CDR1 is SGHRS and CDR2 is YFSETQ. The CDR3 DNA reads as TGCGCCAGCAGCCCCCGGGACAGGGGCCTCACTAACTATGGCTACACCTTC. Translated: CASSPRDRGLTNYGYTF.

The gene calls are TRBV6-1 and TRBJ2-3, with 8 bases lining up with TRBD1. The CDR3 runs 14 residues. CDR1 and CDR2 (germline): MNHNS, SASEGT. The V gene end was trimmed by 6 bases and the J gene end by 2 bases; junction bases not matched to a gene: 4. CDR3 in DNA: TGTGCCAGCAGGGACAGGGAATACACAGATACGCAGTATTTT. Protein: CASRDREYTDTQYF.

The chain is built from TRBV6-1 and TRBJ2-7; possibly TRBD1 for D (5 bases). Germline loops: CDR1 MNHNS, CDR2 SASEGT. The length of the CDR3 is 13 residues. The germline V and J ends were trimmed by 5 bases and 2 bases, with 10 bases remaining between them. As DNA, the CDR3 is TGTGCCAGCAGTACGGACATGGCCTACGAGCAGTACTTC. Amino acid sequence: CASSTDMAYEQYF.

This clone has a single count. The J gene is TRBJ1-2, the V gene TRBV13; TRBD1 matches at 9 bases. Trimming cost V 5 bases and J 8 bases; bases outside gene matches: 9. CDR3 length equals 14 residues. Looked up from germline, CDR1 is PRHDT and CDR2 is FYEKMQ (reference sequence). CDR3 loop: CASSARDRVGGYTF. CDR3 in DNA: TGTGCCAGCAGCGCCCGGGACAGGGTTGGCGGCTACACCTTC.

J is TRBJ1-2 and V is TRBV4-2; TRBD1 matches at 7 bases. CDR3 length: 15 amino acids. Unmatched junction bases numbered 7, after V lost 0 bases and J lost 6 bases. CDR1 and CDR2 from the germline V gene are LGHNA and YNFKEQ. CDR3 region: CASSQDGVGGDGYTF. The CDR3 DNA sequence: TGTGCCAGCAGCCAAGATGGGGTAGGGGGCGATGGCTACACCTTC.

This clone was counted once. The V gene is TRBV6-1, the J gene TRBJ2-3; 11 bases map to TRBD2. V was clipped by 7 bases and J by 0 bases; unmatched bases: 3. The CDR3 loop spans 15 amino acids. Germline V gene sequence: CDR1 MNHNS, CDR2 SASEGT. The CDR3 DNA reads TGTGCCAGCACCCGACTAGCGGGGAGCACAGATACGCAGTATTTT. Encoded protein: CASTRLAGSTDTQYF.

The rearrangement links TRBV10-2 to TRBJ2-5; 8 nucleotides agree with TRBD1. The J call may be incorrect, as the DNA end agrees better with TRBJ2-7. The CDR3 length is 15 residues. CDR1 and CDR2 from the germline V gene are WSHSY and SAAADI. CDR3 DNA: TGCGCCAGCAGAAACACAGGGGGAAAGACCTACGAGCAGTACTTC. This codes for CASRNTGGKTYEQYF.

The V gene is TRBV7-3, the J gene TRBJ2-2; 14 nucleotides match TRBD2. The trim removed 0 bases at V and 5 bases at J, leaving 2 bases unmatched. This CDR3 comprises 17 residues. Looked up from germline, CDR1 is SGHTA and CDR2 is FQGTGA. The CDR3 DNA reads as TGTGCCAGCAGCTTAACGACTAGCGGGGGGGATACCGGGGAGCTGTTTTTT. This codes for CASSLTTSGGDTGELFF.

This clone was seen once. This sequence joins TRBV11-2 and TRBJ2-2, with 11 positions matching TRBD2. The CDR3 totals 15 residues. The germline V gene has CDR1 SGHAT and CDR2 FQNNGV. V dropped 5 bases and J dropped 8; count of bases not matched to a gene: 7. The CDR3 DNA follows: TGTGCCAGCAGCAGATCTAGCGGGGGGAGTGGGGAGCTGTTTTTT. This gives the protein CASSRSSGGSGELFF.

For this clone: The same CDR3 is also encoded by other DNA sequences in this sample. The CDR3 sequence is CASSGQGAYEQYF. CDR3 coding DNA: TGTGCCAGCAGTGGACAGGGGGCCTACGAGCAGTACTTC. The chain couples TRBV2 to TRBJ2-7, with 9 bases matching TRBD1. Trimming cost V 4 bases and J 2 bases; bases outside gene matches: 0. Germline CDR1 SNHLY, CDR2 FYNNEI. The length of the CDR3 is 13 residues.

The V gene is TRBV11-2, the J gene TRBJ2-1; possible D gene TRBD2, 6 bases. V shed 5 bases and J shed 0 bases, with 17 bases lying between them. CDR1 is SGHAT and CDR2 is FQNNGV in the germline V gene. This CDR3 region has 17 residues. The CDR3 nucleotides are TGTGCCAGCAGCCTCCCCGGTGGAGGGAGCTCCTACAATGAGCAGTTCTTC. Encoded protein: CASSLPGGGSSYNEQFF.

This clone was found once. The chain is built from TRBV5-1 and TRBJ2-1; D is possibly TRBD2 (5 bases). There are 12 residues in the CDR3. Germline V lookup: CDR1 SGHRS, CDR2 YFSETQ. V was trimmed by 1 base and J by 10 bases, leaving 9 bases between them. The CDR3 spells CASSLTSLEQFF. CDR3 nucleotide sequence: TGCGCCAGCAGCTTGACTAGTTTAGAGCAGTTCTTC.

J is TRBJ2-7 and V is TRBV7-5; the tabulated D call, TRBD1, remains unverified against the DNA. TRBV7-5 is a pseudogene. This CDR3 spans 18 amino acids. The CDR3 is CARSQTGTGATWGDEQYF. The CDR3 nucleotides are TGTGCCAGAAGCCAAACCGGGACAGGGGCCACCTGGGGGGACGAGCAGTACTTC.

The chain uses TRBV6-6 and TRBJ2-1, with TRBD2 matching over 8 bases. V lost 0 bases to trimming and J lost 8 bases; unmatched junction nucleotides: 9. Germline V gives CDR1 MNHNY, CDR2 SVGAGI (reference sequence). This CDR3 is built from 16 residues. CDR3 loop: CASSYSSRGGMDEQFF. In DNA form, the CDR3 reads TGTGCCAGCAGTTACTCGAGCCGGGGGGGCATGGATGAGCAGTTCTTC.

The chain has TRBV2 and TRBJ2-2; 10 bases align to TRBD1. The CDR3 covers 16 residues. The trim removed 6 bases at V and 1 base at J, leaving 5 bases unmatched. Germline values: CDR1 SNHLY, CDR2 FYNNEI. DNA of the CDR3: TGTGCCAGCAGCAGACAGGGGGCGGGGAACACCGGGGAGCTGTTTTTT. The encoded protein is CASSRQGAGNTGELFF.

This chain links TRBV11-3 with TRBJ2-7; 8 nucleotides line up with TRBD1. Losses at the gene ends were 5 bases for V and 7 bases for J; bases not matched to a gene: 4. The germline V gene has CDR1 SGHNT and CDR2 YENEEA. This CDR3 is built from 12 residues. The CDR3 protein is CASSLDRGEQYF. The DNA for the CDR3 is TGTGCCAGCAGCCTTGACAGGGGAGAGCAGTACTTC.

The chain has TRBV18 and TRBJ1-1; D gene ambiguous. Germline-derived CDR1 and CDR2 are KGHSH and LQKENI. There are 13 residues in the CDR3. V was cut by 3 bases and J by 10 bases, with 15 bases left in between. CDR3 nucleotides: TGTGCCAGCTCACCTGCCTTGGGAGCACGAGCTTTCTTT. This codes for CASSPALGARAFF.

The genes are TRBV7-9 and TRBJ1-2; tentatively, D is TRBD1 (5 bases). CDR3 size: 14 residues. The germline V gene has CDR1 SEHNR and CDR2 FQNEAQ (reference sequence). The V and J ends lost 4 bases and 2 bases respectively, with 11 bases between them. The DNA of the CDR3 is TGTGCCAGCAGCTCGACAGTTCTCAACTATGGCTACACCTTC. This gives the protein CASSSTVLNYGYTF.